This T cell receptor (beta chain) was retrieved from a study of T cells in localized non-small cell lung cancer. Study-wide points: The study linked higher blood T cell density to longer overall survival. Of the top 100 tumor clones, median 57 were in adjacent lung, 25 to 30 among its top 100. Sequencing was restricted to one tumor region; therefore, heterogeneity remains possible.

Note on this clone: Its antigen is currently unknown.

Data came from immunoSEQ multiplex PCR; TCRdb stores just in-frame clones and leaves some out. The sample includes 55,000 or so clones, 80% of them seen just once. Germline CDR1 MDHEN, CDR2 SYDVKM. The junction had 5 bases not matched to a gene; V was cut back by 2 bases and J by 6 bases. The CDR3 sequence is 15 residues long. The source was PBMCs, collected before any cancer treatment. This TCR was recovered from a woman aged 40 to 75 with stage II lung adenocarcinoma. This chain uses TRBV28 with TRBJ2-1, with 9 bases identical to TRBD2. The CDR3 nucleotides are TGTGCCAGCAGTTTAGCGGGGGGGCCGGTCAATGAGCAGTTCTTC. Encoded protein: CASSLAGGPVNEQFF.